This T cell receptor (beta chain) was identified during a study of cytomegalovirus exposure and HLA in healthy donors. Findings of the study overall: A later analysis associated some 16,000 TCR beta sequences with HLA alleles at a 0.05 false discovery rate. A prior analysis recorded that most TCR beta V segments were productive about 90% or about 30% of the time.

The sample holds one count of this clone. Its antigen is as yet unknown. The CDR3 is made up of 15 amino acids. Germline CDR1 is MDHEN and CDR2 is SYDVKM. The V and J ends lost 6 bases and 3 bases, in that order; junction bases with no gene match: 11. PCR involved 60 Vbeta and 13 Jbeta primers. This table comes from immunoSEQ multiplex PCR, and its TCRdb copy is limited to in-frame clones, with some not included. The sample shows 130,000 or so clones, 75% to 80% of them seen only once. Each donor was nominally healthy when sampled (though unrecorded immune exposures were likely). The sequence was obtained from a woman between 35 and 50 years old in good health and CMV-seronegative. The chain links TRBV28 to TRBJ2-7; 7 bases are shared with TRBD1. Source material: PBMCs. CDR3 nucleotides: TGTGCCAGCAGCCTCAGTCCACAGGGGTTCTACGAGCAGTACTTC. As protein: CASSLSPQGFYEQYF.